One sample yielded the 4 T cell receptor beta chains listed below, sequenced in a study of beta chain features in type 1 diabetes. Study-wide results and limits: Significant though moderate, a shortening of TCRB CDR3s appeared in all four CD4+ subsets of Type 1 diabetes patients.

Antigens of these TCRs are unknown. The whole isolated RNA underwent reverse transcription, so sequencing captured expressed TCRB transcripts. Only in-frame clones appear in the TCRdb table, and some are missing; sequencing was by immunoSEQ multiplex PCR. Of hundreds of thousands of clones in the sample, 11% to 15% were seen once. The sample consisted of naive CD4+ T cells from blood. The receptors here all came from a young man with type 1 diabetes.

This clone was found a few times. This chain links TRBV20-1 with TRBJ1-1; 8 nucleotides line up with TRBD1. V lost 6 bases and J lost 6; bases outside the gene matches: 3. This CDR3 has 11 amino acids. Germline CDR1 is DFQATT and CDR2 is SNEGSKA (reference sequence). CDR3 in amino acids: CSAPGQAEAFF. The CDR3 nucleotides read TGCAGTGCCCCGGGACAGGCTGAAGCTTTCTTT.

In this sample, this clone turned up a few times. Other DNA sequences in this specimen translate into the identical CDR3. In DNA form, the CDR3 reads TGTGCCAGCAGCCCGCGAACAGATACGCAGTATTTT. This gives the protein CASSPRTDTQYF. The rearrangement uses TRBV7-2 and TRBJ2-3; D is ambiguous. The germline gives CDR1 SGHTA, CDR2 FQGNSA. The CDR3 contains 12 residues. The ends were cut back, 5 bases at V and 3 bases at J, with 6 bases in the middle.

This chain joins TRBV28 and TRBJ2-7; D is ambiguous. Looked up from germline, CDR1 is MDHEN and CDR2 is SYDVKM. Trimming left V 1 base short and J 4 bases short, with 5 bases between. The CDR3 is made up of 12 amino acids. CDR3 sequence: CASSLSNYEQYF. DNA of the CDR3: TGTGCCAGCAGTTTATCAAATTACGAGCAGTACTTC.

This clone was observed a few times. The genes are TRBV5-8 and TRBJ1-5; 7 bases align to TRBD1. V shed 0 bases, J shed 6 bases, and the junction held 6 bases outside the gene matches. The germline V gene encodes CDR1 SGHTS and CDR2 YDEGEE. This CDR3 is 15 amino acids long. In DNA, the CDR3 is TGTGCCAGCAGCTTGGGGCAGGGGGTTAGTCAGCCCCAGCATTTT. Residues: CASSLGQGVSQPQHF.